Following are 10 T cell receptor beta chains from one sample sequenced in a study of chemoradiotherapy in HPV16-positive cancers. Assay used: immunoSEQ multiplex PCR; TCRdb lists only in-frame clones, some missing. The repertoire holds over 8,500 clones, with approximately 79% as singletons. This specimen was taken from a patient who underwent chemoradiotherapy. These receptors were obtained from a human donor with HPV-associated anogenital cancer.

V usage is TRBV19 and J usage is TRBJ2-2, with 8 bases lining up with TRBD2. Per the germline V gene, CDR1 is LNHDA and CDR2 is SQIVND (reference sequence). This CDR3 has 15 residues. The trim removed 4 bases at V and 4 bases at J, leaving 5 bases unmatched. CDR3 sequence: CASSRAGVITGELFF. CDR3 DNA sequence: TGTGCCAGTAGTAGAGCGGGAGTCATCACCGGGGAGCTGTTTTTT.

This clone showed up just a few times. The chain employs TRBV7-2 and TRBJ2-5; D is perhaps TRBD1 or TRBD2 (5 bases each). There are 15 residues in the CDR3. Germline lookup yields CDR1 SGHTA and CDR2 FQGNSA. Trimming took off 5 bases at V and 3 bases at J, with 16 bases between the two ends. The CDR3 spells CASSATRGEKETQYF. CDR3 DNA sequence: TGTGCCAGCAGCGCCACACGGGGCGAGAAAGAGACCCAGTACTTC. Full variable domain (missing parts from reference TRBV7-2 and TRBJ2-5): GAGVSQSPSNKVTEKGKDVELRCDPISGHTALYWYRQSLGQGLEFLIYFQGNSAPDKSGLPSDRFSAERTGGSVSTLTIQRTQQEDSAVYLCASSATRGEKETQYFGPGTRLLVL.

This CDR3 reads CASGLVTGTSGLLGRNEQFF. For the CDR3, the DNA is TGTGCTAGTGGTTTGGTAACAGGGACTAGCGGGCTCCTAGGGCGGAATGAGCAGTTCTTC. The genes are TRBV12-5 and TRBJ2-1; 12 bases match TRBD2. Germline CDR1 and CDR2: LGHNT and FRNRAP. With 0 bases clipped from V and 7 bases from J, the junction kept 16 bases outside the gene matches. The CDR3 covers 20 residues.

The chain uses TRBV28 and TRBJ1-1; D not resolved. The CDR3 is 17 residues long. Germline-derived CDR1 and CDR2 are MDHEN and SYDVKM. Trimming stripped 1 base from V and 1 base from J, with 16 bases between. The CDR3 bases are TGTGCCAGCAGTTTATTTCGACCGGGAGTAGCGAACACTGAAGCTTTCTTT. Translated: CASSLFRPGVANTEAFF.

This rearrangement joins TRBV2 to TRBJ1-1; D gene unclear. This CDR3 contains 15 residues. Between the trimmed V and J ends, which lost 4 bases and 0 bases, there was a span of 12 bases. Per the germline V gene, CDR1 is SNHLY and CDR2 is FYNNEI. CDR3 bases: TGTGCCAGCAGTGTTTCAACTGGCATGAACACTGAAGCTTTCTTT. It translates to CASSVSTGMNTEAFF.

The chain joins TRBV27 to TRBJ2-1; D is ambiguous. The CDR3 is 12 residues long. The germline V gene encodes CDR1 MNHEY and CDR2 SMNVEV (reference sequence). Trimming took 2 bases from V and 7 from J, leaving 6 bases between them. The CDR3 loop is CASSLGGNEQFF. CDR3 sequence (DNA): TGTGCCAGCAGTTTAGGTGGGAATGAGCAGTTCTTC.

The CDR3 coding sequence is TGCGCCAGCAGCTTGTTAGGGCCGGATAGCAATCAGCCCCAGCATTTT. It specifies CASSLLGPDSNQPQHF. The V call is TRBV5-1, the J call TRBJ1-5; D unresolved. The V and J ends lost 1 base and 0 bases respectively, with 11 bases between them. Germline V gives CDR1 SGHRS, CDR2 YFSETQ. The CDR3 extends over 16 amino acids.

The J gene is TRBJ2-2, the V gene TRBV5-4; TRBD2 matches 8 bases. J lost 5 bases, V lost 0 bases, and 3 bases had no gene match. Germline assignment: CDR1 SGHNT and CDR2 YYREEE (reference sequence). The CDR3 is 15 residues long. The CDR3 reads CASSLGREGTGELFF. CDR3 in DNA: TGTGCCAGCAGCTTGGGTCGGGAGGGGACCGGGGAGCTGTTTTTT.

This clone showed up just a few times. DNA of the CDR3: TGCGCCAGCAGCCAGGGCGGCGCCTTCTATGGCTACACCTTC. Translating gives CASSQGGAFYGYTF. This sequence joins TRBV4-1 and TRBJ1-2; D call uncertain. Trimming took off 3 bases at V and 4 bases at J, with 12 bases between the two ends. Germline V gene data show CDR1 as MGHRA and CDR2 as YSYEKL. The CDR3 loop spans 14 amino acids.

This sequence joins TRBV4-2 and TRBJ1-5; the D is unclear. The CDR3 totals 13 residues. The V end lost 0 bases, the J end lost 7 bases, and 7 bases lay between the germline ends. CDR1 LGHNA and CDR2 YNFKEQ come from the germline V gene. The CDR3 reads CASSQDVGQPQHF. In DNA form, the CDR3 reads TGTGCCAGCAGCCAAGATGTGGGCCAGCCCCAGCATTTT.